This T cell receptor (beta chain) was sequenced for a study of early T cells in non-severe SARS-CoV-2 infection. Researchers attached unique molecular identifiers to individual cDNA molecules. TCRdb analysed the 5' RACE reads with MiXCR anew, one entry per CDR3 protein. The sample lists about 83,000 distinct CDR3 sequences; 9% to 15% were seen once. CDR3 length equals 10 residues. Per germline, CDR1 DFQATT and CDR2 SNEGSKA (reference sequence). Deletions cut 0 bases from V and 5 bases from J, with 1 base between. This clonotype was seen repeatedly, ten times or more. The chain carries TRBV20-1 and TRBJ1-1; D call uncertain. Sequencing input: whole blood. The receptor's source is an adult who was a healthcare worker with PCR-confirmed SARS-CoV-2 infection or an uninfected control (not recorded which). This CDR3 is CSARETEAFF. Written as DNA, the CDR3 is TGCAGTGCTAGAGAGACTGAAGCTTTCTTT.